This T cell receptor beta chain originates from a study of blood T cells in healthy people across ages. The germline V gene has CDR1 MNHEY and CDR2 SVGEGT. The CDR3 covers 15 residues. Trimming shortened V by 7 bases and J by 0 bases, and 14 bases separated the two germline ends. The use of a sample-barcoded 5' primer and a J-beta primer mix characterized a second PCR of roughly 6 to 11 cycles. TCRdb independently ran MiXCR on the 5' RACE reads; one entry per CDR3 protein. Here the sample spans approximately 780,000 distinct CDR3 sequences, more than 25% being singletons. These data also formed part of another study, on T cells of mothers and their children.

The J gene is TRBJ2-3, the V gene TRBV6-2 or TRBV6-3; maybe TRBD1 (7 bases). Sequencing was carried out using blood. The receptor was derived from a boy between 10 and 17 years old in good health. The CDR3 nucleotides read TGTGCCAGCAACTACGCGGGACAGAGCACAGATACGCAGTATTTT. It is translated as CASNYAGQSTDTQYF.